The 31 T cell receptor beta chains presented below share a single source sample, sequenced in a study of CD8 T cells in Susac syndrome. Roughly 0.45 to 1 ug RNA was reverse transcribed with random hexamers. TCRdb used MiXCR to reprocess the immunoSEQ multiplex PCR reads, holding one entry per CDR3 protein. The sample includes more than 200,000 distinct CDR3 sequences, roughly 90% of them seen just once. Source material: CD8+ T cells from PBMCs. The receptor set was obtained from a human donor with multiple sclerosis.

V gene TRBV13 combines with J gene TRBJ2-3; D is perhaps TRBD2 (5 bases). This CDR3 has 12 amino acids. Germline CDR1 PRHDT, CDR2 FYEKMQ (reference sequence). V shed 5 bases and J shed 6 bases, with 9 bases lying between them. CDR3 bases: TGTGCCAGCAGCCCGGGGTCTGATACGCAGTATTTT. This gives the protein CASSPGSDTQYF.

The chain's CDR3 is CASSTNGLAWAFF. The CDR3 DNA is TGTGCCAGCAGTACCAACGGACTGGCGTGGGCTTTCTTT. The V and J genes are TRBV27 and TRBJ1-1; D not certain. With 5 bases removed from V and 11 bases from J, the gap between germline ends came to 18 bases. The CDR3 has 13 residues. CDR1 is MNHEY and CDR2 is SMNVEV in the germline V gene (reference sequence).

The chain joins TRBV7-9 to TRBJ2-7; D perhaps matches TRBD1 (7 bases). Between the trimmed V and J ends, which lost 1 base and 7 bases, there was a span of 17 bases. The CDR3 loop spans 15 amino acids. Per germline, CDR1 SEHNR and CDR2 FQNEAQ (reference sequence). CDR3 DNA: TGTGCCAGCAGCTTAGTCCAGGGGGGTCTGGAGGAGCAGTACTTC. Translated, it gives CASSLVQGGLEEQYF.

In its sample, this clonotype was seen a few times. The CDR3 DNA reads TGTGCCAGCAGCTTCGGACAGGGGCCAGATACGCAGTATTTT. Protein sequence: CASSFGQGPDTQYF. The J gene is TRBJ2-3, the V gene TRBV5-4; 9 positions agree with TRBD1. Germline V gene lookup returns CDR1 SGHNT and CDR2 YYREEE (reference sequence). V trimming: 2 bases; J trimming: 4 bases; junction bases outside the gene matches: 2. The CDR3 extends over 14 amino acids.

The chain carries TRBV4-3 and TRBJ2-3; a possible D gene is TRBD2 (5 bases). V lost 4 bases to trimming and J lost 6 bases, with 11 bases between them. The germline CDR1 and CDR2 sequences are LGHNA and YSLEER. The CDR3 is 13 residues long. CDR3 DNA sequence: TGCGCCAGCAGCCCTACGAGAGGGGATACGCAGTATTTT. It is translated as CASSPTRGDTQYF.

V is TRBV12-3 or TRBV12-4 and J is TRBJ2-2; D is unclear. CDR3 size: 14 residues. The ends were cut back, 4 bases at V and 2 bases at J, with 8 bases in the middle. In DNA form, the CDR3 reads TGTGCCAGCAGTTCCGGGCCAAACACCGGGGAGCTGTTTTTT. This translates into CASSSGPNTGELFF.

V and J are TRBV4-2 and TRBJ1-2; D is unresolved. CDR3 size: 16 residues. V lost 0 bases and J 10 bases, leaving 21 bases between the germline ends. The V gene's germline CDR1 is LGHNA and CDR2 YNFKEQ. CDR3 sequence reads: CASSQEVLSGPRAYTF. The CDR3 nucleotides read TGTGCCAGCAGCCAAGAAGTACTTTCGGGTCCTAGGGCCTACACCTTC.

This chain uses TRBV30 with TRBJ2-2; D ambiguous. The CDR3 consists of 11 residues. Trimming removed 3 bases from V and 8 bases from J, with 7 bases in between. CDR1 and CDR2 (germline): GTSNPN, SVGIG (reference sequence). The CDR3 region has the DNA TGTGCCTGGAGGCACGGGGGGGAGCTGTTTTTT. Protein sequence: CAWRHGGELFF.

The count of this clonotype is one. This sequence joins TRBV29-1 and TRBJ2-7, with 7 bases that match TRBD1. The CDR3 sequence is 15 residues long. The germline CDR1 and CDR2 sequences are SQVTM and ANQGSEA. J was trimmed by 3 bases and V by 4 bases; bases with no gene match: 12. This CDR3 is CSVANPGTADYEQYF. The CDR3 nucleotides are TGCAGCGTTGCAAACCCCGGGACAGCCGACTACGAGCAGTACTTC.

V gene TRBV30 combines with J gene TRBJ2-7, with D uncertain. The V end lost 2 bases, the J end lost 2 bases, and 7 bases lay between the germline ends. Germline loops: CDR1 GTSNPN, CDR2 SVGIG (reference sequence). This CDR3 is 12 amino acids long. The CDR3 is CAWSIGTYEQYF. The CDR3 bases are TGTGCCTGGAGTATAGGTACCTACGAGCAGTACTTC. Based on the CDR3 plus reference TRBV30 and TRBJ2-7, the full variable domain is SQTIHQWPATLVQPVGSPLSLECTVEGTSNPNLYWYRQAAGRGLQLLFYSVGIGQISSEVPQNLSASRPQDRQFILSSKKLLLSDSGFYLCAWSIGTYEQYFGPGTRLTVT.

The chain is built from TRBV3-1 and TRBJ2-3, with D uncertain. Germline V lookup: CDR1 LGHDT, CDR2 YNNKEL (reference sequence). V dropped 4 bases and J dropped 4 bases, with 9 bases sitting between them. The CDR3 is 13 residues long. The CDR3 sequence is CASSPLTPDTQYF. DNA for the CDR3: TGTGCCAGCAGCCCTCTGACCCCAGATACGCAGTATTTT.

The V and J genes are TRBV29-1 and TRBJ1-2; tentatively, D is TRBD1 (5 bases). Per germline, CDR1 SQVTM and CDR2 ANQGSEA. This CDR3 region has 15 residues. Trimming pared 1 base from V and 4 bases from J, leaving 16 bases between. DNA of the CDR3: TGCAGCGTTGAAGGGAGTGAGGGACTCGCCTATGGCTACACCTTC. As protein: CSVEGSEGLAYGYTF.

This chain joins TRBV5-4 and TRBJ1-1; TRBD1 matches at 9 bases. Per the germline V gene, CDR1 is SGHNT and CDR2 is YYREEE (reference sequence). This CDR3 spans 14 amino acids. J gave up 5 bases and V 3 bases, and 5 bases lay outside the gene matches. The CDR3 DNA reads TGTGCCAGCAGCTGGGGACAGGGAGGGACTGAAGCTTTCTTT. Translating it yields CASSWGQGGTEAFF.

This chain links TRBV12-3 or TRBV12-4 with TRBJ2-1, with a tentative D call TRBD2 (6 bases). There are 13 residues in the CDR3. V dropped 6 bases and J dropped 7 bases, with 13 bases sitting between them. CDR3 in DNA: TGTGCCAGCAGCTCCGAGGAGGGGAATGAGCAGTTCTTC. It codes for CASSSEEGNEQFF.

The chain uses TRBV24-1 and TRBJ2-1; D remains unclear. This CDR3 contains 14 residues. CDR1 and CDR2 from the germline V gene are KGHDR and SFDVKD. Trimming cost V 4 bases and J 6 bases, with 12 bases left between them. The CDR3 protein is CATSDPFYSNEQFF. In DNA, the CDR3 is TGTGCCACCAGTGACCCTTTCTACTCCAATGAGCAGTTCTTC.

This chain uses TRBV30 with TRBJ1-5, with a possible D match to TRBD1 (5 bases). The V end was cut by 0 bases, the J end by 7 bases, with 16 bases between. This CDR3 is 15 amino acids long. The germline gives CDR1 GTSNPN, CDR2 SVGIG (reference sequence). CDR3 region: CAWSVSVGLRQPQHF. CDR3 sequence (DNA): TGTGCCTGGAGTGTTTCCGTGGGGCTCCGACAGCCCCAGCATTTT.

The genes are TRBV20-1 and TRBJ2-7, with TRBD2 matching 7 bases. Unmatched junction bases numbered 10, after V lost 5 bases and J lost 0 bases. The length of the CDR3 is 15 residues. Germline CDR1 DFQATT, CDR2 SNEGSKA (reference sequence). The CDR3 sequence is CSASRRGTDSYEQYF. The CDR3, as DNA: TGCAGTGCTTCCCGGCGGGGGACGGACTCCTACGAGCAGTACTTC.

V and J are TRBV5-6 and TRBJ2-1; D uncertain. The length of the CDR3 is 15 residues. The germline V gene has CDR1 SGHDT and CDR2 YYEEEE. The V end was cut by 3 bases, the J end by 6 bases, with 16 bases between. CDR3 amino acids: CASSSPTWASNEQFF. In nucleotides, the CDR3 is TGTGCCAGCAGCTCGCCCACCTGGGCAAGCAATGAGCAGTTCTTC.

The genes are TRBV7-6 and TRBJ1-1, with a weak D call TRBD1 (6 bases). Looked up from germline, CDR1 is SGHVS and CDR2 is FNYEAQ. This CDR3 comprises 14 residues. V lost 5 bases, J lost 4 bases, and 14 bases lay in between. The chain's CDR3 is CASSQGGIPTEAFF. In DNA form, the CDR3 reads TGTGCCAGCAGCCAAGGGGGAATTCCCACTGAAGCTTTCTTT.

J is TRBJ2-2 and V is TRBV18; D is ambiguous. Germline CDR1 and CDR2: KGHSH and LQKENI. This CDR3 is built from 12 residues. Trimming shortened V by 2 bases and J by 7 bases, and 5 bases separated the two germline ends. The CDR3 reads CASSPKDGELFF. Written as DNA, the CDR3 is TGTGCCAGCTCACCAAAGGACGGGGAGCTGTTTTTT.

The chain employs TRBV7-9 and TRBJ2-7, with D hard to call. Per germline, CDR1 SEHNR and CDR2 FQNEAQ (reference sequence). This CDR3 comprises 11 residues. V was trimmed by 10 bases and J by 4 bases, leaving 11 bases between them. CDR3 sequence reads: CAISKRYEQYF. CDR3 coding DNA: TGTGCCATCTCGAAGAGATACGAGCAGTACTTC.

The rearrangement links TRBV4-1 to TRBJ1-5; D remains unclear. CDR1 MGHRA and CDR2 YSYEKL come from the germline V gene. V was trimmed by 1 base and J by 6 bases, leaving 7 bases between them. This CDR3 spans 13 amino acids. CDR3 nucleotides: TGCGCCAGCAGCCAAGTTCTCGGTCAGCCCCAGCATTTT. Amino acids: CASSQVLGQPQHF.

V usage is TRBV30 and J usage is TRBJ2-5; TRBD1 is a possible D gene (6 bases). This CDR3 comprises 13 residues. V dropped 4 bases and J dropped 1 base, with 10 bases sitting between them. The germline gives CDR1 GTSNPN, CDR2 SVGIG (reference sequence). CDR3 DNA sequence: TGTGCCTGGAACAGGGAAATCCAAGAGACCCAGTACTTC. Protein product: CAWNREIQETQYF.

V and J are TRBV20-1 and TRBJ2-7; possible D gene TRBD1, 6 bases. This CDR3 has 13 amino acids. V was trimmed by 3 bases and J by 4 bases, leaving 13 bases between them. The V gene's germline CDR1 is DFQATT and CDR2 SNEGSKA (reference sequence). The CDR3 sequence: CSARGRGRYEQYF. Here the CDR3 DNA reads TGCAGTGCTAGGGGCAGGGGAAGGTACGAGCAGTACTTC.

This sequence joins TRBV5-5 and TRBJ1-1, with D tentatively TRBD1 (6 bases). V lost 4 bases to trimming and J lost 3 bases, with 19 bases between them. The length of the CDR3 is 16 residues. Germline V gene sequence: CDR1 SGHKS, CDR2 YYEKEE (reference sequence). CDR3 protein: CASSRADSLGDTEAFF. The CDR3 DNA is TGTGCCAGCAGCCGTGCGGACAGCCTAGGGGACACTGAAGCTTTCTTT.

The rearrangement uses TRBV11-2 and TRBJ2-3; no clear D. CDR3 length: 13 amino acids. The ends were cut back, 4 bases at V and 2 bases at J, with 7 bases in the middle. CDR1 is SGHAT, CDR2 FQNNGV, per germline. CDR3 sequence: CASSYYTTDTQYF. The CDR3 DNA reads TGTGCCAGCAGCTACTACACCACAGATACGCAGTATTTT.

The genes are TRBV3-1 and TRBJ2-5; possible D gene TRBD2, 7 bases. V dropped 1 base and J dropped 2 bases, with 14 bases sitting between them. This CDR3 spans 16 amino acids. Per the germline V gene, CDR1 is LGHDT and CDR2 is YNNKEL (reference sequence). The CDR3 sequence is CASSQARGAIQETQYF. DNA of the CDR3: TGTGCCAGCAGCCAAGCCCGGGGGGCTATACAAGAGACCCAGTACTTC.

The chain uses TRBV12-3 or TRBV12-4 and TRBJ1-6; TRBD1 might be the D (6 bases). V was cut by 4 bases and J by 10 bases, with 26 bases left in between. The CDR3 loop spans 18 amino acids. The CDR3 loop is CASSSSTNRRGIDSPLHF. In nucleotides, the CDR3 is TGTGCCAGCAGTTCTTCAACTAACAGGAGGGGGATAGACTCACCCCTCCACTTT.

This chain uses TRBV6-7 with TRBJ2-3, with TRBD2 as a possible D gene (6 bases). TRBV6-7 belongs to the ORF category, with a function that is uncertain. V was trimmed by 1 base and J by 5 bases, leaving 16 bases between them. The CDR3 has 16 residues. In DNA, the CDR3 is TGTGCCAGCAGTTACTTAGGTTGGCGGGACGGAGATACGCAGTATTTT. Its translation: CASSYLGWRDGDTQYF.

The gene calls are TRBV5-1 and TRBJ1-5; no firm D call. This CDR3 comprises 13 residues. Germline CDR1 is SGHRS and CDR2 is YFSETQ. V lost 2 bases to trimming and J lost 3 bases, with 6 bases between them. Written as DNA, the CDR3 is TGCGCCAGCAGCTTAACGCCCAATCAGCCCCAGCATTTT. Residues: CASSLTPNQPQHF.

The chain recombines TRBV7-9 with TRBJ2-7, with D unresolved. Trimming removed 1 base from V and 2 bases from J, with 12 bases in between. This CDR3 has 15 residues. CDR1 and CDR2 from the germline V gene are SEHNR and FQNEAQ (reference sequence). The CDR3 spells CASSLGSWDTYEQYF. The CDR3 DNA follows: TGTGCCAGCAGCTTAGGGTCATGGGATACCTACGAGCAGTACTTC.